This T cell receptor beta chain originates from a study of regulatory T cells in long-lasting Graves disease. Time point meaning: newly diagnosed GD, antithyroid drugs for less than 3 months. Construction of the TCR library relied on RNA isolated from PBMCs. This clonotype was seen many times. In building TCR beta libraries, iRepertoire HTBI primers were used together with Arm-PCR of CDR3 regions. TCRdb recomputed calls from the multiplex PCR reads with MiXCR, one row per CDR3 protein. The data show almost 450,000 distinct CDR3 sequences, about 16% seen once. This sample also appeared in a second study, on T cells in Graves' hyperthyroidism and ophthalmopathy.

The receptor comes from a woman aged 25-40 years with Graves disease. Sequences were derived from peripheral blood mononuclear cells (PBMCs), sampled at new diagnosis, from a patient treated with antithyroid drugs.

In nucleotides, the CDR3 is TGTGCCAGCAGCCTCTTAAAGGGGTCCTCGGGGAGCAATCAGCCCCAGCATTTT. Translating gives CASSLLKGSSGSNQPQHF. The chain joins TRBV13 to TRBJ1-5, with a tentative D call TRBD1 (5 bases). The CDR3 runs to 18 residues. In germline, CDR1 is PRHDT, CDR2 FYEKMQ (reference sequence). V dropped 5 bases and J dropped 1 base, with 21 bases sitting between them.